The TCR beta chain described here comes from a study of blood T cell repertoires in COVID-19. Across the study: The cDNA or gDNA used as material had been derived from T cells, B-cell-depleted T cells, or PBMCs.

TCRdb's table, derived via immunoSEQ multiplex PCR, lists solely in-frame clones and lacks some. The table includes 200,000 or so clones, roughly 79% detected once. V dropped 4 bases and J dropped 1 base, with 14 bases sitting between them. The CDR3 length is 15 residues. Germline values: CDR1 SGHDT, CDR2 YYEEEE. This chain links TRBV5-6 with TRBJ2-5; TRBD1 might be the D (8 bases). The sample was peripheral blood. The receptor's source is a man aged 55 to 70 with active or convalescent COVID-19. The CDR3 DNA is TGTGCCAGCAGCGAAACAGGGGGGGGCCAAGAGACCCAGTACTTC. Its protein is CASSETGGGQETQYF. Drawing the rest from reference TRBV5-6 and TRBJ2-5, the complete variable domain is DAGVTQSPTHLIKTRGQQVTLRCSPKSGHDTVSWYQQALGQGPQFIFQYYEEEERQRGNFPDRFSGHQFPNYSSELNVNALLLGDSALYLCASSETGGGQETQYFGPGTRLLVL.